This TCR beta chain was observed in a study of blood T cell repertoires in COVID-19. Per germline, CDR1 MNHEY and CDR2 SMNVEV (reference sequence). This CDR3 is 16 amino acids long. The V segment lost 7 bases and the J segment 1 base; nucleotides outside the gene matches: 13. Study processing details: Nucleated cell counts were estimated from reference gene primer amplification. Assay used: immunoSEQ multiplex PCR; TCRdb lists only in-frame clones, some missing. That table is the source of V, J and clone size, and D and trimming were worked out from the DNA. In the table there are 300,000 to 400,000 clones, roughly 85% of which are singletons. Participants, roughly 18 to 90 years old, spanned under 30 US areas.

Material for sequencing was PBMCs or T cells enriched from blood (not recorded which). The sequence was obtained from a middle-aged woman with acute COVID-19. J is TRBJ2-7 and V is TRBV27; 7 nucleotides line up with TRBD2. The CDR3 protein is CASNSSRASGSYEQYF. The CDR3 DNA sequence: TGTGCCAGCAATTCATCCAGGGCTAGCGGTTCCTACGAGCAGTACTTC.